The rows below give T cell receptor beta chains drawn from one sample of a study of prognosis after radiotherapy for stage I lung cancer. From the multiplex PCR reads, TCRdb called clonotypes with MiXCR, one entry per CDR3 protein. This sample has about 51,000 distinct CDR3 sequences; less than 35% occur once, and the top ten carry 8% to 10%. Sample: PBMCs, taken before or after stereotactic body radiation therapy (not recorded which). These receptor sequences come from a donor aged 50 or older with non-small cell lung cancer. The CDR3 runs from the conserved cysteine through the conserved F or W. Each record gives: clone size, D gene, V gene, J gene, CDR3 DNA, CDR3 protein. A D gene is named only where the DNA matches it firmly. Part of the rows lack a size; the others show once, few, many or a class for expanded clones.

many,NA,TRBV3-1,TRBJ1-3,TGTGCCAGCAGCCAAGATAGAACACTTATAAATTTT,CASSQDRTLINF
many,TRBD1,TRBV2,TRBJ1-5,TGTGCCAGCAGGGACAGGGGGGGTCTATATCAGCCCCAGCATTTT,CASRDRGGLYQPQHF
NA,NA,TRBV7-3,TRBJ2-2,TGTGCCAGCAGCTCACCCCCCCGGTGGAGAACCGGTGAGCTGTTTTTT,CASSSPPRWRTGELFF
many,NA,TRBV9,TRBJ2-3,TGTGCCAGCAGCTCCCGAGGTAGCGGACCAGATACGCAGTATTTT,CASSSRGSGPDTQYF
many,NA,TRBV20-1,TRBJ2-1,TGCAGTGCTACCTCATCAGGGGGGGGGCGGGAGGTCGGAGAGCAGTTCTTC,CSATSSGGGREVGEQFF
many,TRBD2,TRBV5-1,TRBJ2-3,TGCGCCAGCATCGGACTAGCGGGAGCAGATACGCAGTATTTT,CASIGLAGADTQYF
many,TRBD2,TRBV4-3,TRBJ2-1,TGCGCCAGCAGCCCTAGCGGGAACCCCAATCGCGAGCAGTTCTTC,CASSPSGNPNREQFF
NA,TRBD2,TRBV6-2/TRBV6-3,TRBJ2-1,TGTGCCAGCAGTGGGGGGACTAGCGGTACTAAATATTGCAATGAGCAGTTCTTC,CASSGGTSGTKYCNEQFF
many,NA,TRBV7-8,TRBJ2-7,TGTGCCAGCAGCTTAGTTCAGGGAGTCGGCGAGCAGTACTTC,CASSLVQGVGEQYF
many,NA,TRBV5-1,TRBJ1-3,TGCGCCAGCAGCTTGGCAGGGGCTGGAAACACCATATATTTT,CASSLAGAGNTIYF
many,NA,TRBV12-3/TRBV12-4,TRBJ2-2,TGTGCCAGCAGTTCCTCTAGCGCGAACACCGGGGAGCTGTTTTTT,CASSSSSANTGELFF
NA,TRBD2,TRBV7-2,TRBJ2-2,TGTGCCAGCAGCTTCGCACCAACTAGCGACAAGAACACCGGGGAGCTGTTTTTT,CASSFAPTSDKNTGELFF
many,TRBD2,TRBV7-2,TRBJ2-5,TGTGCCAGCAGCTTAGGGGGGACTAAGGCGGAGACCCAGTACTTC,CASSLGGTKAETQYF
many,TRBD1,TRBV7-2,TRBJ2-3,TGTGCCAGCAGCACCCGGACAGGCGCAGATACGCAGTATTTT,CASSTRTGADTQYF
NA,NA,TRBV6-2/TRBV6-3,TRBJ2-1,TGTGCCAGCAGTTACAACGGCCCGGGGATGGAGCAGTTCTTC,CASSYNGPGMEQFF
NA,NA,TRBV7-2,TRBJ1-2,TGTGCCAGCAGCTTATCGGTGGGGTGGACCGACTATTGCTACACCTTC,CASSLSVGWTDYCYTF
NA,NA,TRBV5-8,TRBJ1-2,TGTGTCAGCAACTTCCACGACCCCGGGAATGGCTACACCTTC,CVSNFHDPGNGYTF
NA,NA,TRBV19,TRBJ1-5,TGTGCCAGTAGTATTGTGCAGGTCCCGCTGACTTTT,CASSIVQVPLTF
many,NA,TRBV7-9,TRBJ2-1,TGTGCCAGCAGCCAAGCGGGCGAGCAGTTCTTC,CASSQAGEQFF
many,TRBD1,TRBV7-9,TRBJ2-3,TGTGCCAGCAGCACCCTGGGACAGGGTGGTACGCAGTATTTT,CASSTLGQGGTQYF
medium-sized,NA,TRBV11-2,TRBJ1-2,TGTGCCAGCAGCTTAGGTCGGGACTTCGGAGGCTACACCTTC,CASSLGRDFGGYTF
NA,TRBD2,TRBV7-2,TRBJ2-1,TGTGCCAGCAGCTTATGTAGCGGGAGGGTATCAGGAAATGAGCAGTTCTTC,CASSLCSGRVSGNEQFF
many,TRBD1,TRBV10-3,TRBJ2-7,TGTGCCATCAGTGCGGGACAGTCCCTATCCGAGCAGTACTTC,CAISAGQSLSEQYF